A single TCR beta chain is shown here with its context. This clone was seen a handful of times. It has no known antigen specificity. No much larger clonotype is one base removed from it; base qualities were not supplied. The receptor library was made with the immunoSEQ multiplex PCR assay. A mixture of 60 forward primers for TCR Vbeta segments and 13 reverse primers for TCR Jbeta segments was used in the multiplex PCR. The CDR3 region of rearranged TCR beta genes was amplified from genomic DNA by a multiplex PCR assay. The amplified TCR beta libraries were sequenced on the Illumina HiSeq System as 87-base-pair reads. As for the original processing: A later analysis counted 75 million to 100 million unique TCR beta chains across the 690 or so repertoires, and some 12 million of these chains were shared by at least two donors. A nearest-neighbor algorithm error-corrected the raw reads and collapsed the reads into unique sequences, merging closely related sequences to remove PCR and sequencing errors. V, D and J gene segments were assigned by aligning CDR3 sequences to IMGT reference sequences. For a sequence to be retained, a match of at least six nucleotides to both a V gene segment and a J gene segment was required. Rearrangements were called productive when the CDR3 lacked stop codons and stayed in frame with V and J; all others were non-productive. Following IMGT convention, CDR3 was defined as the stretch from the second conserved V-encoded cysteine up to the conserved J-encoded phenylalanine. In an earlier analysis of around 640 of the donors, sequences lacking an unambiguous match to a single V gene segment were excluded. In an earlier analysis of 587 of the donors, V segments were called functional above 56.7% productive rearrangements and were called segregating when the between-donor standard deviation exceeded 5%. A statistical classification framework was built to diagnose cytomegalovirus status from the catalog of TCR beta chain sequences. V and J gene assignment, in a later analysis, came from comparing TCR nucleotide sequences with IMGT/GENE-DB human TR gene sequences. The TCRdist pipeline was used in a later analysis to assign CDR3 sequences and most-parsimonious VDJ recombination scenarios. In a later analysis, every TCR beta chain was defined by the combination of its CDR3 amino acid sequence and its V-gene family, and reads without a unique V-gene family were dropped. In a later analysis, approximately 640 highly shared, low-generation-probability nucleotide sequences were removed to address suspected cross-contamination and a sequencing artifact. For each public chain, a later analysis derived a clonal expansion index from normalized ranks of inferred template counts within each repertoire. In a later analysis, generation probabilities were computed using a VDJ recombination model fitted to out-of-frame rearrangements, and the results were checked against IGoR. Hypergeometric tests were used in a later analysis to score TCR-TCR, TCR-HLA and TCR-CMV co-occurrence, with a repertoire-size bias correction applied to the TCR pairs. A later analysis estimated false discovery rates by permuting HLA or CMV assignments 20 times. In a later analysis, co-occurring TCRs were grouped using DBSCAN, and TCRdist sequence similarity was added for clustering within HLA-allele-positive subsets. Repertoires with fewer than 30,000 or more than 120,000 public chains were left out of co-occurrence clustering, as were five repertoires with anomalous nucleotide sharing. As stored in TCRdb, this immuneACCESS dataset retains in-frame rearrangements with V and J assigned. A fraction of the clones does not appear; measured against another copy, unresolved V genes explain less than half of the discrepancy, and the remainder lacks a known reason. D and trimming were read from the DNA, whereas the V and J calls and clone size are those reported in that table. A total of 100,000 to 150,000 clones appear in this sample, around nine tenths of them only once. The top ten constitute about 5.5% of the sample.

Reading from cysteine to phenylalanine, the CDR3 counts 14 amino acids. Only the CDR3 part of the read is kept: 42 bases, read in frame from the first base. V is clipped by 1 base and J by 7 bases, and the sequence between their germline boundaries is 14 bases long. CDR1 and CDR2 are read off the germline V gene as SGHRS and YFSETQ. The data are from a study of cytomegalovirus exposure and HLA in healthy donors (dated by TCRdb to about 2017). Regarding the research as a whole: An earlier analysis of approximately 600 of the donors reported 250 to 300 Gb of sequence data and 117 million unique TCR beta sequences from around 200 million T cells. An early release that covered fewer than 800 HLA-typed donors contained approximately 300 gigabases of sequencing data and 85 million to 100 million unique TCR sequences. Among the roughly 430 genotyped donors, about 83% belonged to the genetic ancestry cluster associated with self-reported Caucasian donors. The study was designed to test whether signatures of past pathogen exposure could be identified by cataloging public T cell receptors. Using immunosequencing, the study profiled T cell repertoires from some 670 subjects and related those repertoires to cytomegalovirus serostatus. A separate validation cohort of over a hundred different subjects was used in addition to the 666-subject first cohort. To predict cytomegalovirus infection status, the study combined high-throughput TCR immunosequencing, statistical association of individual TCRs with disease status, and machine learning. To study patterns of TCR occurrence, a later analysis re-analyzed previously published TCR beta repertoires from 600 to 750 donors and added high-resolution HLA genotyping. Rather than drawing on any new phenotypic data, the later analysis identified candidate immune exposures from TCR beta sequences and the way those sequences occurred across donors. An earlier analysis of a few hundred of the donors applied high-throughput TCR beta sequencing to assess whether each TCR beta V gene segment acted as functional or pseudogenic. Donor age, sex, ethnicity and CMV serostatus were compiled together with the repertoire data. In a later genetic analysis, genome-wide SNP genotypes for about 55% of the roughly 670 donors were used, and that subset was treated as a discovery cohort. All discovery cohort repertoires had been generated on a single sequencing platform. Class I and class II HLA loci were covered by the typing at four-digit resolution. Typing coverage differed by locus: A, B, C, DRB1 and DQB1 were typed in about 620-640 donors, DQA1 in roughly 500, DPA1 in approximately 610, and DPB1 in approximately 450. Several DR-DQ haplotypes were handled as single units for association and clustering because linkage in the cohort was strong. Across under 500 genotyped donors of the cohort, an average of approximately 200,000 unique TCR beta nucleotide sequences per donor were sequenced, and around 20% of those sequences were non-productive.

Overall study results and their limits: In both the original and validation cohorts, the classifier was reported to diagnose cytomegalovirus status with high specificity and sensitivity. A cluster of highly shared sequence variants was judged likely to be a technical artifact of the sequencing pipeline. Broadly in line with IMGT annotations, most TCR beta V segments showed up in productive rearrangements about 87% or about 30% of the time in an earlier analysis of about 500 of the donors. Compared with equally common non-associated chains, HLA-associated TCR beta chains in a later analysis were more clonally expanded and had lower generation probabilities. A total of 150 to 200 TCR beta chains were listed by the study as associated with cytomegalovirus. Because the 87-base-pair reads could not distinguish some IMGT-functional V segments, including TRBV6-2 and TRBV6-3, those segments were excluded. Because HLA typing was missing for some donors at each locus, association tests included only the typed subset. When HLA alleles, especially DR and DQ, strongly co-occurred, attributing TCR associations to individual alleles was difficult. The only immune exposure information available for the cohort was CMV serostatus. According to the authors, the approach could potentially be generalized to other disease states and immunological phenotypes. Specific HLA alleles were associated with more than 15,000 TCR beta sequences at a false discovery rate of 0.05 in a later analysis. In vitro tests confirmed that a few of the cytomegalovirus-associated TCR beta chains recognize cytomegalovirus antigens. In a later genetic analysis, a missense DCLRE1C variant was associated with V-gene and J-gene trimming of TCR beta chains, and the association was replicated in an independent cohort. Most CMV-associated TCR beta chains appeared to be HLA-restricted in a later analysis, and the HLA associations seemed to be driven largely by CMV exposure. Sequencing depth was assumed to be roughly uniform across donors in the presence/absence analyses, though that assumption may not hold. Compared with the approximately 670-donor mean, donors in an Asian-associated ancestry cluster had fewer N-insertions in productive TCRs, according to a later genetic analysis. Correlated functional status among segregating V segments might be attributable to linkage disequilibrium, but an unknown experimental factor could not be ruled out. Because counts were too low, 15 or so rarely observed V segments, including chromosome 9 orphons, were excluded from the earlier analysis of 587 of the donors. A further reported finding was that TCR beta sequences accurately predicted the HLA-A and HLA-B alleles for most subjects in the first cohort. The cohort was sequenced for TCR beta chains only, and without alpha or paired-chain data the features that could be detected were limited. Most TCR sequences were seen in very few donors, while some public TCRs were found in many individuals. A later analysis found that TCR association rates varied across HLA loci, with DRB1 alleles showing the most associated TCRs and HLA-C alleles the fewest. In a later analysis, several top co-occurrence clusters were reported to appear linked to parvovirus B19, influenza, CMV and Epstein-Barr virus.

The cohort consisted of 650 to 850 healthy bone marrow donors. All cohort members were sampled while nominally healthy, although unrecorded immune exposures were likely present. The donor was CMV seronegative and was included in the group of several hundred seronegative cohort members. Each donor provided a peripheral blood sample, and peripheral blood mononuclear cells were used for TCR beta sequencing. Genomic DNA was extracted from the blood cell samples with the Qiagen DNeasy Blood Extraction Kit. The clonotype comes from a woman in her twenties or thirties in good health and CMV-seronegative. The chain links TRBV5-1 with TRBJ2-5, with an unclear D gene assignment. The sequencing sample was made of PBMCs. CDR3 sequence: CASSLSLELRTQYF. The nucleotides read TGCGCCAGCAGCTTGTCACTTGAGTTACGGACCCAGTACTTC.